This TCR beta chain was identified during a study of siplizumab effects on memory and regulatory T cells. TCR templates, about 10^5 per sample, were assayed. TCRdb's copy holds only in-frame clones and misses some; the assay was immunoSEQ multiplex PCR. Of approximately 100,000 clones listed, about 93% are singletons. A remark on this clone: Its antigen is unidentified.

Study-wide findings and caveats: The study found that siplizumab significantly reduced alloreactive sequences traceable to unstimulated CD4+ memory cells. Assignment of a naive or memory phenotype failed for roughly 75-95% of the proliferating CD4+ or CD8+ clones.

Germline V CDR1 and CDR2: SGHDT, YYEEEE. J lost 1 base, V lost 6 bases, and 7 bases had no gene match. CDR3 size: 14 residues. The clonotype was recovered from a human donor in good health. J is TRBJ2-7 and V is TRBV5-6, with TRBD1 matching over 7 bases. Material: non-Treg CD4+ T cells sorted from blood. The CDR3 loop is CASTVTGVSYEQYF. CDR3 bases: TGTGCCAGCACCGTTACAGGGGTTTCCTACGAGCAGTACTTC.